The clone carrying this T cell receptor (beta chain) appeared a single time. The antigen is not known. The sample belongs to a study of shared clonotypes between healthy human individuals. Study conclusions and caveats: Apart from blood, nothing was sampled; tissue repertoires likely differ.

This CDR3 comprises 15 residues. Germline lookup yields CDR1 SNHLY and CDR2 FYNNEI. V was shortened by 4 bases and J by 4 bases, with 16 bases between the two germline ends. The donors were adults (healthy and HIV-negative) with no recent acute infections or vaccinations. All donors were Caucasian adults living in Nashville, Tennessee. In unsorted samples, genomic DNA was obtained using about 90 million PBMCs. Method: immunoSEQ multiplex PCR; TCRdb's copy keeps in-frame clones and lacks some. The sample comprises about 520,000 clones, around 80% of which are singletons, and about 12% rests with the top ten.

The specimen was PBMCs. This TCR was sampled from a woman in her thirties or forties in good health. Some clones in this sample may be carry-over from other donors' samples. The chain recombines TRBV2 with TRBJ2-5; TRBD2 is a possible D gene (5 bases). The CDR3 region has the DNA TGTGCCAGCAGTGGCGGACTTCATCGGGGAGAGACCCAGTACTTC. Translating gives CASSGGLHRGETQYF. The full variable domain, completed using reference TRBV2 and TRBJ2-5, is EPEVTQTPSHQVTQMGQEVILRCVPISNHLYFYWYRQILGQKVEFLVSFYNNEISEKSEIFDDQFSVERPDGSNFTLKIRSTKLEDSAMYFCASSGGLHRGETQYFGPGTRLLVL.